The 8 T cell receptor beta chains below come from one sample, sequenced in a study of shared T cell receptors in the human thymus. The repertoire was sequenced with immunoSEQ multiplex PCR; TCRdb's copy has only in-frame clones and lacks some. Of about 380,000 clones listed, 95% are singletons. The sample comprised thymocytes. Receptors originate from a human donor.

The J gene is TRBJ2-7, the V gene TRBV10-3, with D possibly matching TRBD2 (5 bases). This CDR3 has 15 amino acids. CDR1 is ENHRY, CDR2 SYGVKD, per germline. Trimming cost V 2 bases and J 3 bases, with 14 bases left between them. In DNA, the CDR3 is TGTGCCATCAGTGAGGACGGGGTTCGGGTCTACGAGCAGTACTTC. This translates into CAISEDGVRVYEQYF.

V usage is TRBV25-1 and J usage is TRBJ1-1, with D perhaps matching TRBD1 (6 bases). The CDR3 contains 15 residues. The germline gives CDR1 MGHDK, CDR2 SYGVNS. Trimming cost V 5 bases and J 3 bases, with 16 bases left between them. This chain's CDR3 is CASSRYGGDDTEAFF. The CDR3 DNA sequence: TGTGCCAGCAGTCGGTACGGGGGCGATGACACTGAAGCTTTCTTT.

The chain combines TRBV28 with TRBJ1-4, with TRBD1 matching 8 bases. Germline V gives CDR1 MDHEN, CDR2 SYDVKM. The CDR3 loop spans 17 amino acids. V lost 6 bases and J lost 3; bases outside the gene matches: 12. CDR3 region: CASSRRTGWVANEKLFF. The CDR3 coding sequence is TGTGCCAGCAGCCGACGGACAGGGTGGGTGGCTAATGAAAAACTGTTTTTT.

The V call is TRBV30, the J call TRBJ1-1, with 8 bases identical to TRBD1. J was trimmed by 5 bases and V by 6 bases; bases with no gene match: 20. Germline V CDR1 and CDR2: GTSNPN, SVGIG (reference sequence). The CDR3 totals 17 residues. The CDR3 protein is CACSRGPGGLKRTEAFF. The DNA of the CDR3 is TGTGCCTGCTCCCGCGGGCCAGGGGGCCTAAAGAGGACTGAAGCTTTCTTT.

The genes are TRBV15 and TRBJ2-5, with D uncertain. The CDR3 contains 15 residues. Germline CDR1 LNHNV, CDR2 YYDKDF (reference sequence). V was clipped by 0 bases and J by 0 bases, with 8 bases between them. The CDR3 nucleotides read TGTGCCACCAGCAGAGACTCTCAGTACCAAGAGACCCAGTACTTC. Its translation is CATSRDSQYQETQYF.

This chain connects TRBV7-8 to TRBJ2-3; 12 nucleotides line up with TRBD2. V shed 4 bases and J 3 bases; nucleotides not matched to a gene: 5. The CDR3 loop spans 16 amino acids. Germline CDR1 is SGHVS and CDR2 is FQNEAQ. Here the CDR3 DNA reads TGTGCCAGCAGCTCCGGACTAGCGGGATCTACAGATACGCAGTATTTT. Its translation is CASSSGLAGSTDTQYF.

The chain is built from TRBV6-5 and TRBJ1-1, with D possibly TRBD1 on 5 matching bases. Germline V gives CDR1 MNHEY, CDR2 SVGAGI. This CDR3 spans 12 amino acids. The V end was cut by 6 bases, the J end by 11 bases, with 16 bases between. Here the CDR3 reads CASSRPGLEAFF. The CDR3 bases are TGTGCCAGCAGCCGCCCGGGACTGGAGGCTTTCTTT.

This chain joins TRBV5-1 and TRBJ2-7; 10 bases fit TRBD1. CDR3 size: 13 residues. Germline values: CDR1 SGHRS, CDR2 YFSETQ. With V trimmed by 2 bases and J by 6 bases, 2 bases remained unmatched. The CDR3 reads CASSFDRGREQYF. The CDR3 DNA follows: TGCGCCAGCAGCTTCGACAGGGGGCGCGAGCAGTACTTC.